The rows below give T cell receptor beta chains drawn from one sample of a study of T cells in Graves' hyperthyroidism and ophthalmopathy. MiXCR was run by TCRdb on the multiplex PCR reads, yielding one entry per CDR3 protein. The sample contains some 600,000 distinct CDR3 sequences, under 60% of which appear only once. The specimen was peripheral blood or thyroid tissue (not recorded which). All receptors come from a woman younger than 30 with Graves' hyperthyroidism. The CDR3 runs from the conserved cysteine through the conserved F or W. Fields, in order: D gene, clone size, V gene, J gene, CDR3 protein, CDR3 DNA. D genes are given only for firm matches. Only part of the rows carry a size: once, few, many, or a class if the clone is expanded.

>.|.|TRBV19|TRBJ1-5
CASTYSRHINQPQHF
TGTGCCAGTACCTACTCAAGACACATCAATCAGCCCCAGCATTTT
>.|.|TRBV2|TRBJ2-5
CASRTGTDQETQYF
TGTGCCAGCAGAACTGGGACCGACCAAGAGACCCAGTACTTC
>.|few|TRBV7-9|TRBJ1-1
CASSLPRNTEAFF
TGTGCCAGCAGCCTACCCAGGAACACTGAAGCTTTCTTT
>.|.|TRBV7-9|TRBJ2-7
CASSLPGRAYEQYF
TGTGCCAGCAGCTTACCGGGACGAGCCTACGAGCAGTACTTC
>.|once|TRBV7-9|TRBJ1-2
CASSSLDMGAVGYTF
TGTGCCAGCAGCTCCCTTGATATGGGGGCGGTTGGCTACACCTTC
>TRBD1|many|TRBV2|TRBJ2-7
CASRAGQGSYEQYF
TGTGCCAGTCGGGCGGGACAGGGATCCTACGAGCAGTACTTC
>.|.|TRBV20-1|TRBJ2-7
CSARDRGIAVYEQYF
TGCAGTGCTAGAGATCGCGGGATAGCTGTCTACGAGCAGTACTTC
>TRBD2|few|TRBV2|TRBJ2-2
CASSGLADTGELFF
TGTGCCAGCAGTGGGCTAGCGGACACCGGGGAGCTGTTTTTT
>.|.|TRBV15|TRBJ1-6
CATSRDRVAGEALHF
TGTGCCACCAGCAGAGATCGGGTGGCGGGCGAGGCCCTCCACTTT
>.|.|TRBV7-3|TRBJ1-1
CASSTQGWNNEAFF
TGTGCCAGCAGTACCCAGGGATGGAACAATGAAGCTTTCTTT
>TRBD1|.|TRBV3-1|TRBJ2-2
CASSQDRGRRDTNTGELFF
TGTGCCAGCAGCCAAGACAGGGGGCGACGCGACACGAACACCGGGGAGCTGTTTTTT
>TRBD1|many|TRBV29-1|TRBJ2-7
CSVEGGTGPYEQYF
TGCAGCGTTGAAGGAGGGACAGGGCCCTACGAGCAGTACTTC
>.|.|TRBV29-1|TRBJ1-6
CSVEGLANSPLHF
TGCAGCGTTGAAGGCCTAGCGAATTCACCCCTCCACTTT
>.|.|TRBV7-9|TRBJ1-4
CASSPGHHREKLFF
TGTGCCAGCAGCCCGGGACATCATCGGGAAAAACTGTTTTTT
>TRBD1|few|TRBV5-6|TRBJ1-6
CASSGQTGSGNSPLHF
TGTGCCAGCAGCGGCCAGACAGGGTCGGGCAATTCACCCCTCCACTTT
>.|.|TRBV5-1|TRBJ2-7
CASSLEGNNEQYF
TGCGCCAGCAGCTTGGAAGGTAACAACGAGCAGTACTTC
>TRBD1|few|TRBV20-1|TRBJ2-5
CSAVGWDSPQETQYF
TGCAGTGCCGTGGGGTGGGACAGCCCCCAAGAGACCCAGTACTTC
>.|.|TRBV12-3/TRBV12-4|TRBJ1-3
CASSFTGYTGNTIYF
TGTGCCAGCAGTTTCACAGGTTACACTGGAAACACCATATATTTT
>.|.|TRBV12-3/TRBV12-4|TRBJ1-2
CASSHEPGTSNYGYTF
TGTGCCAGCAGTCATGAACCAGGGACGTCTAACTATGGCTACACCTTC
>.|few|TRBV10-3|TRBJ2-7
CAISGSTRGDYEQYF
TGTGCCATCAGTGGGTCGACCAGGGGGGATTACGAGCAGTACTTC
>TRBD1|many|TRBV15|TRBJ1-1
CATSRALRDREAFF
TGTGCCACCAGCAGAGCATTGCGGGACAGGGAAGCTTTCTTT
>.|once|TRBV27|TRBJ1-2
CASSPSQEGGYGYTF
TGTGCCAGCAGTCCCTCTCAGGAAGGGGGCTATGGCTACACCTTC
>.|once|TRBV2|TRBJ1-6
CASSYVADSPLHF
TGTGCCAGCAGTTATGTCGCAGATTCACCCCTCCACTTT